This TCR beta chain was identified in a study of metastatic and nonmetastatic thyroid tumors. About the research overall: Repertoires from blood and tumor or nodule tissue of malignant and benign thyroid patients were compared.

Details on this clone: The antigen is unknown.

V was pared by 8 bases and J by 1 base, with 18 bases between. The CDR3 consists of 17 residues. CDR1 and CDR2 (germline): SNHLY, FYNNEI. The study's findings and limits: In both blood and tumor samples, TCR beta diversity was reported significantly higher for malignant than benign nodules.

The authors' processing: CDR3 differences across clinicopathological groups were used to build a distant-metastasis classifier for papillary thyroid cancer. TCRdb reanalyzed the PCR reads via MiXCR. The V and J calls reflect TCRdb's pipeline rather than the authors' work. The sample lists some 27,000 clones, 20% to 25% occurring once. Nobody among the patients had been given any treatment before thyroid surgery. The sample taken for sequencing was blood. The chain combines TRBV2 with TRBJ2-6, with D uncertain. The TCR sequence derives from a male donor with papillary thyroid cancer or a benign thyroid nodule (not recorded which). Some clones in this sample may be carry-over from other donors' samples. CDR3 in DNA: TGTGCCAGCTCCGAAGGGAATAGTCCTTCTGGGGCCAACGTCCTGACTTTC. It encodes CASSEGNSPSGANVLTF.